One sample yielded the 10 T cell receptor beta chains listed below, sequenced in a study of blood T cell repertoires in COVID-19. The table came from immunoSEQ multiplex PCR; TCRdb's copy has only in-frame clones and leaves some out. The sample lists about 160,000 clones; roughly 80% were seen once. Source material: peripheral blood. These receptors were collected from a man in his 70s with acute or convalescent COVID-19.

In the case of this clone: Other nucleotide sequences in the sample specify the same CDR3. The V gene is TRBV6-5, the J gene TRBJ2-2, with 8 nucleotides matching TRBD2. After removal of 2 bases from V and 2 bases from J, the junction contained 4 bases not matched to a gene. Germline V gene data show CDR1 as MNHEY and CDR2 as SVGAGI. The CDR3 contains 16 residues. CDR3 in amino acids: CASSYRAGVNTGELFF. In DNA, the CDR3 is TGTGCCAGCAGTTACAGAGCGGGAGTAAACACCGGGGAGCTGTTTTTT.

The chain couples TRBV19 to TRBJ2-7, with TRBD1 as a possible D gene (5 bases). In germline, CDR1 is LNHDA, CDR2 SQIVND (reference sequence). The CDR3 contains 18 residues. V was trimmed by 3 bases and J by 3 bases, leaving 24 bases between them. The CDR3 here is CASSIGMTVLPAHYEQYF. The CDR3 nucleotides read TGTGCCAGTAGTATTGGTATGACAGTTCTACCGGCCCACTACGAGCAGTACTTC. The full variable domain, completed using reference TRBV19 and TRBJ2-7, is DGGITQSPKYLFRKEGQNVTLSCEQNLNHDAMYWYRQDPGQGLRLIYYSQIVNDFQKGDIAEGYSVSREKKESFPLTVTSAQKNPTAFYLCASSIGMTVLPAHYEQYFGPGTRLTVT.

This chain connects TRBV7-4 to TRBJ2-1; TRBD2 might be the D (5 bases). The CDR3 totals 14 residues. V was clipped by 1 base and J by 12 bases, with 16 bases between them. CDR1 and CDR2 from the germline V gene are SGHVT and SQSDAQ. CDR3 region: CASSLVSRVWAQFF. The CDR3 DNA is TGTGCCAGCAGCTTAGTATCGAGGGTTTGGGCGCAGTTCTTC.

The CDR3 loop reads CASRDSYGYTF. DNA of the CDR3: TGTGCCAGCAGGGACAGCTATGGCTACACCTTC. The rearrangement uses TRBV6-5 and TRBJ1-2, with D tentatively TRBD1 (6 bases). The CDR3 has 11 amino acids. Between the trimmed V and J ends, which lost 6 bases and 4 bases, there was a span of 6 bases. CDR1 is MNHEY and CDR2 is SVGAGI in the germline V gene.

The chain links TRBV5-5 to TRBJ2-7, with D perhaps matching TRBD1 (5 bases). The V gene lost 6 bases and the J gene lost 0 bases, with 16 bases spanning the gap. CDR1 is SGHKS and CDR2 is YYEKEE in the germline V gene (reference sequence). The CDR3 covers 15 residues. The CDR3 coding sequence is TGTGCCAGCACCGAAAGACAGAGCATCTCCTACGAGCAGTACTTC. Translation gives CASTERQSISYEQYF.

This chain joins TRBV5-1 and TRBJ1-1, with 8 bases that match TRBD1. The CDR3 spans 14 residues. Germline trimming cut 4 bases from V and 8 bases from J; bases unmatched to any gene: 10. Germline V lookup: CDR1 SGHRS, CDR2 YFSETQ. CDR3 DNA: TGCGCCAGCAGCATCGGCTTCAGGGGGCAAGAAGCTTTCTTT. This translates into CASSIGFRGQEAFF.

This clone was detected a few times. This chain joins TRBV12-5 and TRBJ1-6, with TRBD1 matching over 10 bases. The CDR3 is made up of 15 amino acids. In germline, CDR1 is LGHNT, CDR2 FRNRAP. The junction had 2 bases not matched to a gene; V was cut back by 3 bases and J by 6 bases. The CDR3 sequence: CASGFGQGVNSPLHF. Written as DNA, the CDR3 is TGTGCTAGTGGTTTCGGACAGGGGGTTAATTCACCCCTCCACTTT.

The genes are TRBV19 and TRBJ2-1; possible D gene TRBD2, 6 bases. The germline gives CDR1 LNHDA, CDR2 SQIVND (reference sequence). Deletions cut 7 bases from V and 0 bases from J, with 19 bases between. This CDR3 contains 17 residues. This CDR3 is CASTGTAGTNSYNEQFF. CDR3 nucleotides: TGTGCCAGTACCGGGACGGCGGGAACGAACTCCTACAATGAGCAGTTCTTC.

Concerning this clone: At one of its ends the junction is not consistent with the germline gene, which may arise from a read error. The CDR3 spells CASSFHQETQYF. DNA for the CDR3: TGTGCCAGCAGTTTTCACCAGGAGACCCAGTACTTC. The V and J genes are TRBV12-3 or TRBV12-4 and TRBJ2-5; D is uncertain. This CDR3 is 12 amino acids long.

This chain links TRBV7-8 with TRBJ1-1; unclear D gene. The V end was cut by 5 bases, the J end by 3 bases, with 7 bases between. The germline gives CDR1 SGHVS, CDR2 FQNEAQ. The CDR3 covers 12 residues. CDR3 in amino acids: CASSLRDTEAFF. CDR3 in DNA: TGTGCCAGCAGCCTCCGGGACACTGAAGCTTTCTTT.